These 5 T cell receptor beta chains came from one sample sequenced in a study of chemoradiotherapy in HPV16-positive cancers. Profiling relied on immunoSEQ multiplex PCR, and the TCRdb table lists in-frame clones only, not all of them. The sample lists more than 10,000 clones; 86% were seen once. The source was blood, collected from a patient who underwent chemoradiotherapy. All receptors come from a human donor with HPV-associated anogenital cancer.

The chain couples TRBV6-1 to TRBJ1-2, with 9 bases matching TRBD1. Germline V gene lookup returns CDR1 MNHNS and CDR2 SASEGT. The trim removed 10 bases at V and 4 bases at J, leaving 10 bases unmatched. This CDR3 comprises 14 residues. In DNA form, the CDR3 reads TGTGCCACGAGGCGACAGACAGGGGGCTATGGCTACACCTTC. The encoded protein is CATRRQTGGYGYTF.

The chain is built from TRBV4-1 and TRBJ1-3; TRBD1 might be the D (5 bases). V was shortened by 1 base and J by 1 base, with 14 bases between the two germline ends. CDR1 and CDR2 from the germline V gene are MGHRA and YSYEKL. The CDR3 loop spans 17 amino acids. The CDR3 protein is CASSQVSGLLSGNTIYF. The DNA for the CDR3 is TGCGCCAGCAGCCAAGTATCGGGACTGCTGTCTGGAAACACCATATATTTT.

CDR3 sequence reads: CASSQGLTESNYGYTF. The DNA for the CDR3 is TGCGCCAGCAGCCAGGGACTGACAGAATCTAACTATGGCTACACCTTC. The chain employs TRBV4-1 and TRBJ1-2; tentatively, D is TRBD1 (5 bases). V was shortened by 3 bases and J by 0 bases, with 14 bases between the two germline ends. The CDR3 runs 16 residues. Germline CDR1 is MGHRA and CDR2 is YSYEKL.

The chain joins TRBV7-3 to TRBJ2-5; D remains unclear. Germline loops: CDR1 SGHTA, CDR2 FQGTGA. V lost 5 bases and J 1 base, leaving 8 bases between the germline ends. The CDR3 has 13 residues. The CDR3 nucleotides are TGTGCCAGCAGCCGAGGACCCCAAGAGACCCAGTACTTC. Its translation is CASSRGPQETQYF.

This clone was counted once. The V call is TRBV5-4, the J call TRBJ2-5, with 7 positions matching TRBD2. Germline CDR1 SGHNT, CDR2 YYREEE (reference sequence). This CDR3 has 15 residues. V was clipped by 4 bases and J by 5 bases; unmatched bases: 11. The DNA for the CDR3 is TGTGCCAGCAGCCTAACTCACGGGGGGACGGAGACCCAGTACTTC. Protein product: CASSLTHGGTETQYF.